This T cell receptor (beta chain) comes out of a study of Graves' ophthalmopathy and Graves' hyperthyroidism (dated by TCRdb to between 2017 and 2018). Notes on the research overall: Peripheral blood was collected before any treatment was given, at the time of initial diagnosis. To tell Graves' ophthalmopathy apart from Graves' hyperthyroidism, and to predict which patients would progress to ophthalmopathy, the study relied on TCR beta repertoire signatures. In total, 135 blood samples were TCR-sequenced: approximately 40 ophthalmopathy, some 80 hyperthyroidism and about 17 hyperthyroidism-to-ophthalmopathy patients. To explore V-J signatures that separate ophthalmopathy from hyperthyroidism, a discovery set of about a hundred patients was enrolled, consisting of roughly 45 with ophthalmopathy and some 56 with stable hyperthyroidism. The independent validation cohort included approximately 19 hyperthyroidism patients plus 17 patients who later progressed from hyperthyroidism to ophthalmopathy. In more than 5 hyperthyroidism patients, the T-cell repertoire of thyroid tissue was compared with the T-cell repertoire of blood. After sampling, hyperthyroidism patients received methimazole starting at 30 mg daily, and ophthalmopathy patients received high-dose intravenous methylprednisolone. The study at large found these results: Sample size was not predetermined statistically, and investigators were not blinded to group allocation. In validation, the model predicted ophthalmopathy progression with about 71% sensitivity and roughly 72% specificity; fewer than 15 predicted patients were CT-confirmed with GO in a median of around 6 months. Most expanded thyroid clonotypes with a frequency above 0.001 also appeared in blood, which suggests that blood repertoires may reflect the immune response in the thyroid. Ophthalmopathy was separated from stable hyperthyroidism by the 13-signature model with more than 85% sensitivity and 81% to 83% specificity in cross-validation and with 80%/75% in the test set.

Ophthalmopathy patients had moderately to severely active disease, Clinical Activity Score of at least 3, NOSPECS grade of at least 4, and disease duration under 3 months. Patients with other autoimmune diseases, uncontrolled infections, pregnancy or lactation were excluded. Diagnosis was based on clinical symptoms, serum thyroxine, TRAb, thyroid ultrasound and orbital computed tomography. PBMCs were isolated from 8 to 10 ml of fresh peripheral blood by Ficoll-Paque density gradient centrifugation. Trizol reagent was used to extract the total RNA, and its quality was then checked on an Agilent 2100 Bioanalyzer. The germline V gene encodes CDR1 SGHDT and CDR2 YYEEEE. Trimming removed 2 bases from V and 10 bases from J, leaving 10 bases between the germline ends. The CDR3 holds 13 amino acids from the cysteine to the phenylalanine. The sequence is cut down to CDR3 DNA, 39 bases in frame from base 1.

This clonotype was picked up many times. Its target antigen remains unknown. No much larger clone exists at a distance of one base, and base qualities are not known. For repertoire sequencing, TCR beta CDR3 regions were amplified from RNA transcripts. The first round was an RT-PCR using HTBI primers with the Qiagen OneStep RT-PCR kit, and this first round was followed by a second-round multiplex PCR, then size selection and purification. Libraries were sequenced paired-end with 100 bp reads on an Illumina HiSeq2000. The original pipeline was this. SOAPnuke was used to process the reads, removing any read that contained adapters or uncalled bases, had a mean Phred below 15, or lacked an exact match to the constant primer or identifier. High-quality paired reads were merged with COPE v1.2.5. Each unique nucleotide sequence was defined as a clonotype, and clonotypes were aligned to IMGT TRB V, D and J references with MiTCR v1.1. Only V-J combinations with frequency above 0.0001 were analysed, covering approximately 99% of repertoires. For each V-J combination, a TCR clonal expansion and chaos score was defined as the ratio of F50 clonal expansion to chaos observed in the TCRdist matrix. Welch's t-statistics and random forest were used to reduce features to about a dozen V-J combinations, which were fed into a naive Bayes classifier. The similarity between thyroid and blood repertoires was quantified using the Morisita-Horn index. The public reads were reprocessed in TCRdb via fastp at Q25 and MiXCR, keeping in-frame beta chains. Rows matching on CDR3 protein sequence are summarized as one entry with the most common DNA and genes. The V and J calls come from TCRdb's annotation, not from the publication. The sample data list approximately 700,000 distinct CDR3 sequences, and about 44% of these were observed just once. The leading ten clones occupy less than 55% of the sample.

The specimen sequenced was peripheral blood. This TCR came from an adult man with Graves' ophthalmopathy. This receptor chain uses TRBV5-6 and TRBJ1-6; there is no confident call for the D gene. The DNA is TGTGCCAGCAGCTTTGGAACGGGCTCACCCCTCCACTTT. This yields the protein CASSFGTGSPLHF.